This TCR beta chain emerged from a study of T-cell reconstitution after alpha-beta-depleted transplantation in children. This clonotype appeared a few times. The germline V gene has CDR1 MDHEN and CDR2 SYDVKM. V was pared by 5 bases and J by 1 base, with 10 bases of the junction left unmatched. CDR3 length equals 19 residues. TCRbeta library construction was performed incorporating unique molecular identifiers. One entry per CDR3 protein results from TCRdb running MiXCR on the PCR reads. Of 500,000 to 750,000 distinct CDR3 sequences listed, 10% to 15% are singletons. The receptor's source is a male patient younger than 18 who had a stem cell transplant for acute myeloid leukemia, so the T cells may come from the graft donor. The chain employs TRBV28 and TRBJ2-4, with TRBD2 identical over 14 bases. Sequenced material: PBMCs, mostly from graft donor cells, taken 360 days after TCRalphabeta/CD19-depleted stem cell transplant. CDR3 loop: CASSPLGTSGSAAKNIQYF. The CDR3 nucleotides are TGTGCCAGCAGTCCCCTTGGGACTAGCGGGAGCGCGGCCAAAAACATTCAGTACTTC. The full variable domain, completed using reference TRBV28 and TRBJ2-4, is DVKVTQSSRYLVKRTGEKVFLECVQDMDHENMFWYRQDPGLGLRLIYFSYDVKMKEKGDIPEGYSVSREKKERFSLILESASTNQTSMYLCASSPLGTSGSAAKNIQYFGAGTRLSVL.